Listed here are 17 T cell receptor beta chains from one sample, sequenced in a study of shared T cell receptors in the human thymus. Profiled with immunoSEQ multiplex PCR; TCRdb holds only in-frame clones, not every one. Of under 850,000 clones detected, roughly 90% appear once; the ten largest clones hold about 0.01%. These data also formed part of another study, on human thymus T cells.

Input material: thymocytes. The receptors here all came from a boy under two years old with a congenital heart defect.

The CDR3 loop reads CASSSRLGQGHNEQFF. The CDR3 coding sequence is TGTGCCAGCAGTTCGCGATTAGGACAGGGTCACAATGAGCAGTTCTTC. J is TRBJ2-1 and V is TRBV27, with 8 bases lining up with TRBD1. V lost 4 bases to trimming and J lost 5 bases; unmatched junction nucleotides: 10. Germline CDR1 and CDR2: MNHEY and SMNVEV (reference sequence). There are 16 residues in the CDR3.

This chain joins TRBV5-1 and TRBJ1-4, with a possible D match to TRBD1 (5 bases). The length of the CDR3 is 14 residues. Trimming removed 0 bases from V and 8 bases from J, with 11 bases in between. In germline, CDR1 is SGHRS, CDR2 YFSETQ. The CDR3 loop is CASSLAVEGEKLFF. The CDR3 DNA sequence: TGCGCCAGCAGCTTGGCCGTGGAGGGGGAAAAACTGTTTTTT.

The V and J genes are TRBV19 and TRBJ2-7; 14 bases line up with TRBD2. Germline-derived CDR1 and CDR2 are LNHDA and SQIVND (reference sequence). V dropped 8 bases and J dropped 5; count of bases not matched to a gene: 8. This CDR3 region has 15 residues. The CDR3 spells CASQTSGRAPDEQYF. The CDR3 coding sequence is TGTGCCAGTCAGACTAGCGGGAGGGCCCCTGACGAGCAGTACTTC.

The chain couples TRBV6-1 to TRBJ2-7, with 7 bases lining up with TRBD1. There are 13 residues in the CDR3. CDR1 and CDR2 from the germline V gene are MNHNS and SASEGT. After removal of 6 bases from V and 3 bases from J, the junction contained 5 bases not matched to a gene. The CDR3 sequence is CASSADRVYEQYF. CDR3 nucleotides: TGTGCCAGCAGCGCCGACAGGGTCTACGAGCAGTACTTC.

The rearrangement uses TRBV5-1 and TRBJ1-1, with TRBD1 identical over 8 bases. J lost 1 base, V lost 3 bases, and 5 bases had no gene match. The CDR3 length is 15 residues. The germline V gene has CDR1 SGHRS and CDR2 YFSETQ. CDR3 in DNA: TGCGCCAGCAGCTCAACAGGGGGGTCGAACACTGAAGCTTTCTTT. It is translated as CASSSTGGSNTEAFF.

The rearrangement joins TRBV5-6 to TRBJ2-3, with a possible D match to TRBD1 (6 bases). This CDR3 comprises 16 residues. In germline, CDR1 is SGHDT, CDR2 YYEEEE. Trimming stripped 4 bases from V and 2 bases from J, with 17 bases between. The CDR3 loop reads CASSLWTALITDTQYF. CDR3 bases: TGTGCCAGCAGCCTGTGGACAGCGTTGATCACAGATACGCAGTATTTT.

The genes are TRBV29-1 and TRBJ1-1; D uncertain. Germline CDR1 and CDR2: SQVTM and ANQGSEA. V lost 5 bases, J lost 1 base, and 17 bases lay in between. This CDR3 region has 15 residues. The CDR3 DNA is TGCAGCGTTACCGATCCGATAGACAAGAACACTGAAGCTTTCTTT. Translation gives CSVTDPIDKNTEAFF.

The rearrangement links TRBV30 to TRBJ1-3, with 7 positions matching TRBD1. V was pared by 3 bases and J by 6 bases, with 11 bases of the junction left unmatched. The CDR3 runs to 15 residues. The germline V gene encodes CDR1 GTSNPN and CDR2 SVGIG (reference sequence). The CDR3 reads CAWSPVKGAQNTIYF. CDR3 coding DNA: TGTGCCTGGAGCCCGGTAAAGGGGGCCCAAAACACCATATATTTT.

This sequence joins TRBV27 and TRBJ1-1, with TRBD1 matching 8 bases. CDR3 length: 15 amino acids. CDR1 and CDR2 from the germline V gene are MNHEY and SMNVEV (reference sequence). V dropped 5 bases and J dropped 1; count of bases not matched to a gene: 6. CDR3 DNA sequence: TGTGCCAGCAGTACGTTGGACAGGGAGAACACTGAAGCTTTCTTT. It encodes CASSTLDRENTEAFF.

The chain is built from TRBV30 and TRBJ1-1, with 7 bases fitting TRBD1. CDR3 length: 16 residues. The germline CDR1 and CDR2 sequences are GTSNPN and SVGIG (reference sequence). The junction had 11 bases not matched to a gene; V was cut back by 0 bases and J by 4 bases. The CDR3 protein is CAWSVFRQGKGTEAFF. The CDR3 DNA follows: TGTGCCTGGAGTGTTTTCAGACAGGGAAAGGGCACTGAAGCTTTCTTT.

The chain links TRBV7-3 to TRBJ2-1, with 9 bases matching TRBD2. The CDR3 contains 15 residues. Germline V gene lookup returns CDR1 SGHTA and CDR2 FQGTGA. Trimming at V came to 0 bases and at J to 8 bases, leaving 5 bases not matched to a gene. DNA for the CDR3: TGTGCCAGCAGCTTAACCAGCGGGAGGTTGGATGAGCAGTTCTTC. Protein product: CASSLTSGRLDEQFF.

The chain has TRBV10-2 and TRBJ2-3; TRBD1 agrees at 7 bases. CDR1 WSHSY and CDR2 SAAADI come from the germline V gene. The CDR3 consists of 13 residues. V was pared by 7 bases and J by 1 base, with 2 bases of the junction left unmatched. The CDR3 DNA reads as TGCGCCAGCATCGGACAGGGCACAGATACGCAGTATTTT. Its translation: CASIGQGTDTQYF.

The genes are TRBV28 and TRBJ1-2; 7 nucleotides line up with TRBD1. The germline CDR1 and CDR2 sequences are MDHEN and SYDVKM. The CDR3 is 13 amino acids. Trimming took 10 bases from V and 5 from J; bases not matched to a gene: 10. Here the CDR3 reads CATSRQGLYGYTF. CDR3 coding DNA: TGTGCCACCTCCCGACAGGGACTTTATGGCTACACCTTC.

The J gene is TRBJ1-2, the V gene TRBV15; TRBD1 matches at 11 bases. Looked up from germline, CDR1 is LNHNV and CDR2 is YYDKDF (reference sequence). The J segment lost 8 bases and the V segment lost 0 bases, leaving 11 bases of the junction unmatched. The CDR3 is made up of 17 amino acids. CDR3: CATSRDYLDRGLWGYTF. Here the CDR3 DNA reads TGTGCCACCAGCAGAGATTATTTGGACAGGGGGCTATGGGGCTACACCTTC.

The chain employs TRBV10-2 and TRBJ2-1, with TRBD2 matching 10 bases. This CDR3 contains 16 residues. Germline values: CDR1 WSHSY, CDR2 SAAADI. Trimming removed 8 bases from V and 5 bases from J; junction bases left unmatched: 12. CDR3 sequence: CASSQGSSGRNNEQFF. The DNA of the CDR3 is TGCGCCAGCTCCCAAGGTTCTAGCGGGAGAAACAATGAGCAGTTCTTC.

This chain uses TRBV6-1 with TRBJ2-5; D gene unclear. V lost 4 bases to trimming and J lost 5 bases, with 5 bases between them. Germline CDR1 MNHNS, CDR2 SASEGT. The CDR3 length is 11 residues. As DNA, the CDR3 is TGTGCCAGCAGTGCCCCGGAGACCCAGTACTTC. Translated: CASSAPETQYF.

This chain connects TRBV4-1 to TRBJ1-5, with 11 bases fitting TRBD1. Germline CDR1 reads MGHRA; CDR2 reads YSYEKL. J gave up 3 bases and V 1 base, and 8 bases lay outside the gene matches. The CDR3 is made up of 18 amino acids. This CDR3 is CASSQGGGTGGDNQPQHF. Here the CDR3 DNA reads TGCGCCAGCAGCCAAGGAGGCGGGACAGGGGGTGACAATCAGCCCCAGCATTTT.